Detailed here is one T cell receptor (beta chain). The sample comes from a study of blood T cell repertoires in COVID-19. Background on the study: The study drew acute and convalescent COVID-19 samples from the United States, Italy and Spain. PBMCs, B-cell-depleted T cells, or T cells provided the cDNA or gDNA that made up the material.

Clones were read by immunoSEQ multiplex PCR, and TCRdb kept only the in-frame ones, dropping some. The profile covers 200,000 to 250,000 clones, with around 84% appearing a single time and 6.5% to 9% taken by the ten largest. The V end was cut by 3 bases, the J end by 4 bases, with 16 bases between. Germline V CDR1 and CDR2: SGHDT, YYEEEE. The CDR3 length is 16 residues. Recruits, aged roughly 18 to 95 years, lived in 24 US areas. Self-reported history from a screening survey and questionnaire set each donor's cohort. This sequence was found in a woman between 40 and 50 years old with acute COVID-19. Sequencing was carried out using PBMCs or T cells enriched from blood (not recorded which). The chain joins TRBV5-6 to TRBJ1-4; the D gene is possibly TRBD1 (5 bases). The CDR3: CASSSPGGTRNEKLFF. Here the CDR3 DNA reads TGTGCCAGCAGCTCCCCTGGGGGGACTCGTAATGAAAAACTGTTTTTT.